This T cell receptor beta chain came from a study of shared clonotypes between healthy human individuals. Study-level results: As a rule, naive subsets had a larger estimated richness than memory subsets. Investigators expected sequencing depth to affect clonotype sharing among donors.

Germline assignment: CDR1 MDHEN and CDR2 SYDVKM. This CDR3 is 16 amino acids long. V shed 7 bases and J 4 bases; nucleotides not matched to a gene: 13. Naive CD4+ cells were CD45RA-selected; the remaining cells were memory. This clone has a count of ten or more. Its target is unknown. Sorted-subset replicate PCR reactions were performed with approximately 0.2 ug DNA, corresponding to roughly 29,000 T cell genomes. The table came from immunoSEQ multiplex PCR; TCRdb's copy has only in-frame clones and leaves some out. The sample lists about 680,000 clones, approximately 75% occurring once. V gene TRBV28 combines with J gene TRBJ2-7; 10 bases agree with TRBD1. Sequenced input: memory CD4+ T cells sorted from blood. As for subset: CD45RA-negative fraction. The receptor's source is a young woman in good health. In nucleotides, the CDR3 is TGTGCCAGCACCTACTCCGGGACAGGGGTGTATTACGAGCAGTACTTC. It encodes CASTYSGTGVYYEQYF.